Below are 6 T cell receptor beta chains sequenced from a single sample in a study of technical replicates of blood from several donors. Clones were sequenced by immunoSEQ multiplex PCR, and TCRdb holds only the in-frame ones, with some missing. The sample lists over 85,000 clones, 90% to 97% occurring once. The sequencing sample was made of T cells isolated from PBMCs. These TCRs come from a human donor in good health.

The chain couples TRBV29-1 to TRBJ2-2; D is uncertain. This CDR3 region has 11 residues. Germline CDR1 is SQVTM and CDR2 is ANQGSEA. In DNA form, the CDR3 reads TGCAGTGGAACTACGCCCGGGGAGCTGTTTTTT. It is translated as CSGTTPGELFF.

The genes are TRBV6-6 and TRBJ2-2; D may be TRBD1 (6 bases). Trimming shortened V by 6 bases and J by 1 base, and 12 bases separated the two germline ends. Germline CDR1 is MNHNY and CDR2 is SVGAGI (reference sequence). The CDR3 has 15 residues. This chain's CDR3 is CASRLDSENTGELFF. In DNA, the CDR3 is TGTGCCAGCAGACTGGACAGCGAGAACACCGGGGAGCTGTTTTTT.

This chain joins TRBV25-1 and TRBJ2-3; D is possibly TRBD2 (6 bases). The V gene's germline CDR1 is MGHDK and CDR2 SYGVNS. The germline V and J ends were trimmed by 6 bases and 2 bases, with 18 bases remaining between them. CDR3 length: 16 residues. CDR3 sequence (DNA): TGTGCCAGCAGGCAGTTACTAGCACCAAACACAGATACGCAGTATTTT. It encodes CASRQLLAPNTDTQYF. The whole variable domain, filled in from reference TRBV25-1 and TRBJ2-3, reads EADIYQTPRYLVIGTGKKITLECSQTMGHDKMYWYQQDPGMELHLIHYSYGVNSTEKGDLSSESTVSRIRTEHFPLTLESARPSHTSQYLCASRQLLAPNTDTQYFGPGTRLTVL.

This clone was seen more than once but under ten times. The chain employs TRBV25-1 and TRBJ1-1; D is possibly TRBD1 (5 bases). Germline lookup yields CDR1 MGHDK and CDR2 SYGVNS. The CDR3 runs 12 residues. Trimming left V 8 bases short and J 4 bases short, with 11 bases between. CDR3 protein: CASGREGTEAFF. In DNA form, the CDR3 reads TGTGCCAGCGGCAGGGAGGGCACTGAAGCTTTCTTT.

J is TRBJ1-1 and V is TRBV28; D gene unclear. The CDR3 contains 12 residues. Between the trimmed V and J ends, which lost 3 bases and 5 bases, there was a span of 7 bases. Germline assignment: CDR1 MDHEN and CDR2 SYDVKM. The CDR3 DNA reads as TGTGCCAGCAGTTTGGGCCCGACTGAAGCTTTCTTT. Translated, it gives CASSLGPTEAFF.

The chain has TRBV9 and TRBJ2-3; 7 bases agree with TRBD1. The J segment lost 5 bases and the V segment lost 2 bases, leaving 11 bases of the junction unmatched. CDR1 is SGDLS, CDR2 YYNGEE, per germline. The CDR3 is 16 amino acids. This CDR3 is CASSVEIQGIRDTQYF. The CDR3 coding sequence is TGTGCCAGCAGCGTTGAAATACAGGGGATTAGAGATACGCAGTATTTT.